A selection of T cell receptor beta chains follows, all from one sample in a study of beta chain features in type 1 diabetes. Using immunoSEQ multiplex PCR, the repertoire was profiled, and TCRdb retains in-frame clones only, with some absent. The sample carries under 850,000 clones, around an eighth recorded once. What was sequenced was naive CD4+ T cells from blood. The receptor source for this set is a man aged 18 to 29 with type 1 diabetes. CDR3s leave out the opening cysteine and the closing phenylalanine or tryptophan. The order of the fields is V gene, J gene, CDR3 protein.

TRBV5-6	TRBJ2-7	ASSQDRGSYEQY
TRBV10-3	TRBJ2-2	AISVGTGATNTGELF
TRBV6-5	TRBJ2-7	ASFALLAGEAEQY
TRBV18	TRBJ2-7	ASSFRSGGREQY
TRBV19	TRBJ2-1	ASTWTGNNEQF
TRBV7-9	TRBJ1-2	ASSPADRVGGYT
TRBV5-6	TRBJ2-7	ASSTGQFGYYEQY
TRBV4-1	TRBJ2-1	ASSQEGGGGLNEQF
TRBV28	TRBJ1-2	ASIQGANYGYT
TRBV25-1	TRBJ2-1	ASSDPGPAGGEQF
TRBV19	TRBJ2-1	ASSLWDEQF
TRBV19	TRBJ1-6	ASNPGQVINSPLH
TRBV29-1	TRBJ1-1	SVGGQYTEAF
TRBV29-1	TRBJ2-1	SVEGTIEQF
TRBV19	TRBJ1-6	ASSADMENSPLH
TRBV30	TRBJ1-4	AWSPVFATNEKLF
TRBV5-1	TRBJ2-7	ASSLDIYYEQY
TRBV7-7	TRBJ2-7	ASSARQGANYEQY
TRBV11-3	TRBJ2-5	ASSLGGKETQY
TRBV7-8	TRBJ2-7	ASSLGSDIRAYEQY
TRBV11-3	TRBJ2-5	ASSPQTGSSETQY
TRBV13	TRBJ1-1	ASSQTANTEAF
TRBV18	TRBJ2-6	ASSPTGTATSGANVLT
TRBV30	TRBJ2-1	AWSRVVIEQF
TRBV5-1	TRBJ2-7	ASSSGSLEQY
TRBV9	TRBJ2-7	ASSPQGRETYEQY
TRBV7-9	TRBJ1-2	ASSYQGEGGYT
TRBV7-9	TRBJ2-7	ASSTYRRYEQY
TRBV6-1	TRBJ2-5	ASSVQTGQETQY
TRBV2	TRBJ2-1	ASSYMGSHNEQF
TRBV6-5	TRBJ2-5	ASSYSTGNQETQY
TRBV7-9	TRBJ1-1	ASSFALNTEAF
TRBV10-1	TRBJ2-2	ASSESQGANTGELF
TRBV18	TRBJ1-5	ASQTAAGANQPQH
TRBV10-3	TRBJ2-5	AISESRGGQETQY
TRBV4-1	TRBJ1-2	ASSQGVDSPNYGYT
TRBV5-4	TRBJ2-3	ASSSSTGTYTDTQY
TRBV30	TRBJ2-3	AWSLHTGTQY
TRBV5-1	TRBJ1-1	ASSTGQGSAEAF
TRBV9	TRBJ2-7	ASSVATAADPPYEQY
TRBV11-2	TRBJ1-3	ASSLQISGNTIY
TRBV5-4	TRBJ1-3	ANGDSGNTIY
TRBV6-7	TRBJ1-2	ASTNPVAAYGYT
TRBV18	TRBJ1-1	ASSQDRSMNTEAF
TRBV7-2	TRBJ1-3	ASSLVIAAVGNTIY
TRBV2	TRBJ2-5	ASTLTSAEETQY
TRBV30	TRBJ1-2	AWNLDSTGYT